Listed here are 21 T cell receptor beta chains from one sample, sequenced in a study of CD8+ T cells in alopecia areata. Once RNA had been extracted, it was reverse transcribed into cDNA to act as the sequencing template. Method: immunoSEQ multiplex PCR; TCRdb's copy keeps in-frame clones and lacks some. The sample holds approximately 45,000 clones, 65% seen once. Treatment meaning: oral pan-JAK inhibitor, 5-10 mg twice daily. Sequences were derived from CD8+ T cells sorted from blood, sampled at week 4, from a patient treated with tofacitinib. Receptor source: a human donor with alopecia areata.

The chain uses TRBV25-1 and TRBJ2-4, with 7 bases matching TRBD2. CDR1 and CDR2 from the germline V gene are MGHDK and SYGVNS. V dropped 5 bases and J dropped 6; count of bases not matched to a gene: 13. The CDR3 runs 16 residues. CDR3 sequence: CASSPGGEGLGNIQYF. The CDR3 nucleotides read TGTGCCAGCAGTCCCGGAGGGGAGGGGCTAGGAAACATTCAGTACTTC.

V is TRBV13 and J is TRBJ2-7; D ambiguous. V gave up 7 bases and J gave up 3 bases, with 7 bases separating them. The CDR3 totals 11 residues. The V gene's germline CDR1 is PRHDT and CDR2 FYEKMQ (reference sequence). The CDR3 DNA reads TGTGCCAGCAAAGTAGGCTACGAGCAGTACTTC. It translates to CASKVGYEQYF.

This clone was seen more than once but under ten times. This rearrangement joins TRBV4-1 to TRBJ2-7, with 8 bases identical to TRBD2. Germline V lookup: CDR1 MGHRA, CDR2 YSYEKL. Trimming at V came to 1 base and at J to 7 bases, leaving 3 bases not matched to a gene. The CDR3 length is 13 residues. DNA of the CDR3: TGCGCCAGCAGCCAAGGGCTAGCGGGTGAGCAGTACTTC. This translates into CASSQGLAGEQYF.

The V and J genes are TRBV7-3 and TRBJ2-1; D is uncertain. CDR1 SGHTA and CDR2 FQGTGA come from the germline V gene. V lost 2 bases, J lost 6 bases, and 2 bases lay in between. The CDR3 is 11 amino acids. The CDR3 DNA reads TGTGCCAGCAGCTTAGGCAATGAGCAGTTCTTC. This sequence encodes CASSLGNEQFF.

Turning to this clone: One end of the junction is discordant with germline, which a read error may explain. This chain links TRBV29-1 with TRBJ2-3; D not resolved. Germline CDR1 and CDR2: SQVTM and ANQGSEA. The CDR3 consists of 8 residues. The CDR3 DNA is TGCAGCGTTGAAAACAACGATTTT. This codes for CSVENNDF.

The CDR3 reads CASSIGKSSYNEQFF. The CDR3 bases are TGTGCCAGTAGTATTGGGAAGAGCTCCTACAATGAGCAGTTCTTC. The rearrangement uses TRBV19 and TRBJ2-1; D uncertain. Trimming left V 3 bases short and J 0 bases short, with 9 bases between. The germline V gene has CDR1 LNHDA and CDR2 SQIVND (reference sequence). There are 15 residues in the CDR3. The variable domain in full, with the rest retrieved from reference TRBV19 and TRBJ2-1, is DGGITQSPKYLFRKEGQNVTLSCEQNLNHDAMYWYRQDPGQGLRLIYYSQIVNDFQKGDIAEGYSVSREKKESFPLTVTSAQKNPTAFYLCASSIGKSSYNEQFFGPGTRLTVL.

The V and J genes are TRBV27 and TRBJ2-5, with D perhaps TRBD2 (6 bases). Germline V lookup: CDR1 MNHEY, CDR2 SMNVEV (reference sequence). Trimming shortened V by 3 bases and J by 2 bases, and 16 bases separated the two germline ends. This CDR3 comprises 16 residues. CDR3 DNA: TGTGCCAGCAGTTTCTCCATCGGGAGCCCACAAGAGACCCAGTACTTC. Translated: CASSFSIGSPQETQYF.

The chain uses TRBV7-9 and TRBJ2-7; D is undetermined. V was shortened by 5 bases and J by 6 bases, with 8 bases between the two germline ends. The CDR3 loop spans 11 amino acids. Germline V gives CDR1 SEHNR, CDR2 FQNEAQ (reference sequence). CDR3 nucleotides: TGTGCCAGCAGCCTAGGCGCCGAGCAGTACTTC. Protein product: CASSLGAEQYF.

This sequence joins TRBV7-4 and TRBJ1-4; 7 positions match TRBD1. V lost 4 bases to trimming and J lost 7 bases; unmatched junction nucleotides: 12. The germline V gene has CDR1 SGHVT and CDR2 SQSDAQ. CDR3 size: 16 residues. The CDR3 region is CASSSQGTGRSEKLFF. CDR3 coding DNA: TGTGCCAGCAGCTCACAGGGGACTGGACGGAGTGAAAAACTGTTTTTT. The entire variable domain, with the rest obtained from reference TRBV7-4 and TRBJ1-4, is as follows: GAGVSQSPRYKVAKRGRDVALRCDSISGHVTLYWYRQTLGQGSEVLTYSQSDAQRDKSGRPSGRFSAERPERSVSTLKIQRTEQGDSAVYLCASSSQGTGRSEKLFFGSGTQLSVL.

Note on this clone: Germline and junction disagree at one end, which may indicate a read error. The same CDR3 arises from other DNA sequences in this sample as well. The genes are TRBV7-2 and TRBJ2-7, with 7 bases lining up with TRBD1. The CDR3 spans 12 residues. Germline CDR1 is SGHTA and CDR2 is FQGNSA. Here the CDR3 reads CASRKGGHEQYF. CDR3 DNA sequence: TGCGCCAGCAGAAAAGGGGGCCACGAGCAGTACTTC.

This clone came up a few times. V gene TRBV13 combines with J gene TRBJ2-1, with D possibly being TRBD1 (6 bases). Germline loops: CDR1 PRHDT, CDR2 FYEKMQ (reference sequence). V lost 5 bases to trimming and J lost 7 bases, with 18 bases between them. CDR3 size: 15 residues. This CDR3 is CASSPGLSRGNEQFF. CDR3 sequence (DNA): TGTGCCAGCAGCCCCGGGCTCTCCAGGGGAAATGAGCAGTTCTTC.

In this sample, this clone turned up a few times. The chain is built from TRBV14 and TRBJ1-1; D might be TRBD1 (5 bases). The CDR3 is 13 amino acids. V lost 4 bases to trimming and J lost 5 bases, with 11 bases between them. Germline V lookup: CDR1 SGHDN, CDR2 FVKESK. CDR3 in amino acids: CASSPGGGTEAFF. CDR3 nucleotide sequence: TGTGCCAGCAGCCCCGGGGGGGGAACTGAAGCTTTCTTT.

The sample holds one count of this clone. The rearrangement joins TRBV29-1 to TRBJ2-4; 7 bases align to TRBD2. The V segment lost 5 bases and the J segment 5 bases; nucleotides outside the gene matches: 0. Germline CDR1 reads SQVTM; CDR2 reads ANQGSEA. The CDR3 covers 11 residues. The CDR3 spells CSVRGENIQYF. As DNA, the CDR3 is TGCAGCGTTCGGGGGGAAAACATTCAGTACTTC.

V usage is TRBV29-1 and J usage is TRBJ2-2; perhaps D is TRBD1 or TRBD2 (6 bases each). V shed 5 bases and J shed 3 bases, with 10 bases lying between them. CDR1 SQVTM and CDR2 ANQGSEA come from the germline V gene. The CDR3 loop spans 13 amino acids. This CDR3 is CSVWGAYTGELFF. As DNA, the CDR3 is TGCAGCGTTTGGGGGGCTTACACCGGGGAGCTGTTTTTT.

V is TRBV9 and J is TRBJ2-3, with 9 bases lining up with TRBD2. The CDR3 spans 16 residues. The germline V gene encodes CDR1 SGDLS and CDR2 YYNGEE. The V segment lost 1 base and the J segment 3 bases; nucleotides outside the gene matches: 6. The CDR3 DNA reads as TGTGCCAGCAGCGTATCTAGTCTAGCGGGGACAGATACGCAGTATTTT. Residues: CASSVSSLAGTDTQYF.

The chain links TRBV10-3 to TRBJ1-1; maybe TRBD1 (5 bases). Germline CDR1 and CDR2: ENHRY and SYGVKD. The CDR3 is 12 residues long. Trimming removed 0 bases from V and 11 bases from J, with 10 bases in between. The CDR3 bases are TGTGCCATCAGTGAGTCTACCGGGGACGCTTTCTTT. Protein product: CAISESTGDAFF.

This chain links TRBV12-5 with TRBJ1-2; TRBD1 might be the D (5 bases). The length of the CDR3 is 11 residues. Germline lookup yields CDR1 LGHNT and CDR2 FRNRAP. This CDR3 is CAERGSHGYTF. The CDR3 bases are TGTGCCGAACGGGGGTCCCATGGCTACACCTTC.

This clone showed up just once. The chain employs TRBV7-8 and TRBJ1-5, with D unclear. In germline, CDR1 is SGHVS, CDR2 FQNEAQ. The CDR3 consists of 12 residues. The V gene lost 5 bases and the J gene lost 6 bases, with 8 bases spanning the gap. For the CDR3, the DNA is TGTGCCAGCAGCCCCCCCGGTCAGCCCCAGCATTTT. This codes for CASSPPGQPQHF.

A single count supports this clone. The chain employs TRBV25-1 and TRBJ2-2; possibly TRBD1 or TRBD2 for D (6 bases each). In germline, CDR1 is MGHDK, CDR2 SYGVNS. There are 14 residues in the CDR3. Trimming cost V 7 bases and J 4 bases, with 13 bases left between them. CDR3 sequence reads: CASIGGKGTGELFF. CDR3 DNA: TGTGCCAGCATAGGGGGGAAGGGCACCGGGGAGCTGTTTTTT.

The rearrangement uses TRBV6-4 and TRBJ2-2, with D possibly matching TRBD1 (6 bases). CDR3 size: 15 residues. The germline V and J ends were trimmed by 6 bases and 4 bases, with 15 bases remaining between them. Per germline, CDR1 MRHNA and CDR2 SNTAGT. CDR3 DNA sequence: TGTGCCAGCAGAGACCCCGGGACACCCACCGGGGAGCTGTTTTTT. This encodes CASRDPGTPTGELFF.

This chain joins TRBV5-1 and TRBJ2-7; D possibly matches TRBD1 or TRBD2 (5 bases each). CDR1 SGHRS and CDR2 YFSETQ come from the germline V gene. The CDR3 spans 12 residues. The V and J ends lost 0 bases and 5 bases respectively, with 6 bases between them. Written as DNA, the CDR3 is TGCGCCAGCAGCTTGGTGGGGGACGAGCAGTACTTC. The encoded protein is CASSLVGDEQYF.